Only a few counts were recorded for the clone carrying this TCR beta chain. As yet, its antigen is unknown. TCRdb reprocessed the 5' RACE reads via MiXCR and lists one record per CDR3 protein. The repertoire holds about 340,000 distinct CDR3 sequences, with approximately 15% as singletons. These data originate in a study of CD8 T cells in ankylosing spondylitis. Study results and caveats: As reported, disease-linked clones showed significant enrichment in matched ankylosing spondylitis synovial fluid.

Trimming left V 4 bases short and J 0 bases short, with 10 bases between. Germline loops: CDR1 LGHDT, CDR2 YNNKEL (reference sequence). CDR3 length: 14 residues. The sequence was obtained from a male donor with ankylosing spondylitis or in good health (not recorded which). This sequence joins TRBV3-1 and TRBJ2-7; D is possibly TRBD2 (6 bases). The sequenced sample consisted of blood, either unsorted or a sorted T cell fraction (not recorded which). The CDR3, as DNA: TGTGCCAGCAGCCTCAGCGGGCCCTCCTACGAGCAGTACTTC. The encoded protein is CASSLSGPSYEQYF.